Sequencing of this T cell receptor (beta chain) was carried out in a study of blood T cell repertoires in COVID-19. Study background: Sources were T cells, B-cell-depleted T cells, or PBMCs; the material itself was cDNA or gDNA.

A few counts support this clone. CDR1 is SEHNR and CDR2 is FQNEAQ in the germline V gene (reference sequence). CDR3 length: 16 residues. With 1 base clipped from V and 4 bases from J, the junction kept 10 bases outside the gene matches. Only in-frame clones appear in the TCRdb table, and some are missing; sequencing was by immunoSEQ multiplex PCR. The table lists a few hundred thousand clones, around 90% of them singletons. The TCR originated in an older woman with COVID-19, enrolled during active disease. J is TRBJ2-7 and V is TRBV7-9, with 7 nucleotides matching TRBD1. The sample comprised peripheral blood. The CDR3 protein is CASSLGLRQGLYEQYF. For the CDR3, the DNA is TGTGCCAGCAGCTTAGGCCTCCGACAGGGTTTATACGAGCAGTACTTC.